The present T cell receptor beta chain was sequenced within a study of T cells in Graves' hyperthyroidism and ophthalmopathy. Study-wide context: Specimen type is peripheral blood, collected at initial diagnosis prior to any treatment. Study-wide results and caveats: The majority of expanded thyroid clonotypes above 0.001 also appeared in blood.

Per the germline V gene, CDR1 is MNHEY and CDR2 is SMNVEV (reference sequence). V shed 5 bases and J 7 bases; nucleotides not matched to a gene: 7. The CDR3 contains 15 residues. Amplification of TCR beta CDR3 regions was performed using RNA transcripts as template. Carried out on the TCR CDR3, a first-round RT-PCR used the HTBI primer set. TCRdb re-analysed the multiplex PCR reads in MiXCR, keeping a single row per CDR3 protein. This sample carries approximately 690,000 distinct CDR3 sequences, 20% to 25% of them seen once, and the ten largest clones take around a third. Clinical symptoms, serum thyroxine, TRAb, thyroid ultrasound and orbital computed tomography informed diagnoses. In its sample, this clonotype was seen a few times. Its antigen is not known.

The receptor comes from a young man with Graves' ophthalmopathy. The chain recombines TRBV27 with TRBJ2-1; 11 nucleotides agree with TRBD2. Sequenced input: blood. CDR3 residues: CASSATSGIRNEQFF. The CDR3, as DNA: TGTGCCAGCAGTGCGACTAGCGGGATTCGTAATGAGCAGTTCTTC.